The rows below give T cell receptor beta chains drawn from one sample of a study of T cell repertoires in cytomegalovirus infection. TCRdb redid the calling of the reads with MiXCR, one entry per CDR3 protein. The data hold about 180,000 distinct CDR3 sequences, with 14% observed a single time. Sequencing was performed on PBMCs. These receptors were taken from a human donor in good health (CMV status not recorded). Some clones in this sample may be carry-over from other donors' samples. Each CDR3 is given without its conserved first and last residue. The order of the fields is CDR3 protein, J gene, D gene, V gene. The D gene is left open where the match is weak.

CDR3 protein: AISPGGSSGYT; J gene: TRBJ1-2; D gene: .; V gene: TRBV10-3
CDR3 protein: SAKTRQGRGGGYT; J gene: TRBJ1-2; D gene: TRBD1; V gene: TRBV20-1
CDR3 protein: ASSFSASRVDTQY; J gene: TRBJ2-3; D gene: .; V gene: TRBV7-8
CDR3 protein: ASSHDRDRGFHEQY; J gene: TRBJ2-7; D gene: TRBD1; V gene: TRBV4-1
CDR3 protein: ASSEGGGYGYT; J gene: TRBJ1-2; D gene: .; V gene: TRBV7-2
CDR3 protein: ASRQVSGSPLH; J gene: TRBJ1-6; D gene: .; V gene: TRBV6-2/TRBV6-3
CDR3 protein: ASTPSQGFYNEQF; J gene: TRBJ2-1; D gene: .; V gene: TRBV7-2
CDR3 protein: ASSPSGLSRAVEKLF; J gene: TRBJ1-4; D gene: .; V gene: TRBV7-9
CDR3 protein: ASSLGGQGAYNEQF; J gene: TRBJ2-1; D gene: TRBD1; V gene: TRBV7-6
CDR3 protein: ASSPRSTGSESKKLF; J gene: TRBJ1-4; D gene: TRBD1; V gene: TRBV7-2
CDR3 protein: ATSGAGGGDTH; J gene: TRBJ2-3; D gene: TRBD2; V gene: TRBV5-1
CDR3 protein: ASSQGTNNNQPQH; J gene: TRBJ1-5; D gene: .; V gene: TRBV4-1
CDR3 protein: ASSSGGRLGEQF; J gene: TRBJ2-1; D gene: TRBD1; V gene: TRBV5-6
CDR3 protein: ASRAGGNTEAF; J gene: TRBJ1-1; D gene: .; V gene: TRBV2
CDR3 protein: ASSRRLGGNNEQF; J gene: TRBJ2-1; D gene: .; V gene: TRBV5-1
CDR3 protein: ASSRLAISTDTQY; J gene: TRBJ2-3; D gene: .; V gene: TRBV12-3/TRBV12-4
CDR3 protein: SDITRTGQF; J gene: TRBJ2-1; D gene: TRBD1; V gene: TRBV29-1
CDR3 protein: ASSFLGAGEAKNIQY; J gene: TRBJ2-4; D gene: .; V gene: TRBV28
CDR3 protein: ASSLRLAGFGVDEQY; J gene: TRBJ2-7; D gene: TRBD2; V gene: TRBV12-3/TRBV12-4
CDR3 protein: ASSSVQSFQAF; J gene: TRBJ1-1; D gene: .; V gene: TRBV7-2
CDR3 protein: ASGRDRGFADTQY; J gene: TRBJ2-3; D gene: TRBD1; V gene: TRBV5-1
CDR3 protein: ASRIRVSGLAGEGSEQF; J gene: TRBJ2-1; D gene: TRBD2; V gene: TRBV28
CDR3 protein: ASSAGFLQETQY; J gene: TRBJ2-5; D gene: .; V gene: TRBV7-2
CDR3 protein: ASSLGGSAGDEQF; J gene: TRBJ2-1; D gene: .; V gene: TRBV11-2
CDR3 protein: ASSFLGATAELF; J gene: TRBJ2-2; D gene: .; V gene: TRBV27
CDR3 protein: ASSNSGGRNTEAF; J gene: TRBJ1-1; D gene: TRBD1; V gene: TRBV4-2
CDR3 protein: ASTSRGAPNTEAF; J gene: TRBJ1-1; D gene: .; V gene: TRBV28
CDR3 protein: ASSLLDRGLGTQY; J gene: TRBJ2-5; D gene: TRBD1; V gene: TRBV5-6
CDR3 protein: ASSQAPWTSGSDYNEQF; J gene: TRBJ2-1; D gene: TRBD2; V gene: TRBV14
CDR3 protein: ASSLPDVTQY; J gene: TRBJ2-5; D gene: .; V gene: TRBV7-9
CDR3 protein: ASRPDSYSSYEQY; J gene: TRBJ2-7; D gene: .; V gene: TRBV2
CDR3 protein: ASSAGTGMDGYT; J gene: TRBJ1-2; D gene: TRBD1; V gene: TRBV6-4
CDR3 protein: ASSLRMQTNEKLF; J gene: TRBJ1-4; D gene: .; V gene: TRBV7-8
CDR3 protein: ASSPAPRYEQY; J gene: TRBJ2-7; D gene: .; V gene: TRBV9
CDR3 protein: ATSVNSYETQY; J gene: TRBJ2-5; D gene: .; V gene: TRBV15
CDR3 protein: ASSAGRLNTEAF; J gene: TRBJ1-1; D gene: .; V gene: TRBV12-3/TRBV12-4
CDR3 protein: ASSLDLMGYGYT; J gene: TRBJ1-2; D gene: .; V gene: TRBV7-3
CDR3 protein: ASTVARNNEQF; J gene: TRBJ2-1; D gene: .; V gene: TRBV12-3/TRBV12-4
CDR3 protein: ASSLLTSGGKRSYEQY; J gene: TRBJ2-7; D gene: TRBD2; V gene: TRBV28
CDR3 protein: ASTRTSDSHEQY; J gene: TRBJ2-7; D gene: TRBD2; V gene: TRBV7-2
CDR3 protein: ASSSYRGPYEQY; J gene: TRBJ2-7; D gene: TRBD1; V gene: TRBV7-8
CDR3 protein: ATRASGNTIY; J gene: TRBJ1-3; D gene: .; V gene: TRBV28
CDR3 protein: ASSRGESRSYEQY; J gene: TRBJ2-7; D gene: .; V gene: TRBV11-2
CDR3 protein: ASSRAGGNEQF; J gene: TRBJ2-1; D gene: .; V gene: TRBV28
CDR3 protein: ASSRKGGGFEAF; J gene: TRBJ1-1; D gene: TRBD1; V gene: TRBV14
CDR3 protein: ASTRLAGAARELF; J gene: TRBJ2-2; D gene: TRBD2; V gene: TRBV6-5